These T cell receptor beta chains were read from a single sample in a study of Ad26.COV2.S vaccination and SARS-CoV-2 variants. TCRdb's copy holds only in-frame clones and misses some; the assay was immunoSEQ multiplex PCR. Of a few hundred thousand clones in the sample, 75% to 90% were seen once. The starting material was peripheral blood, obtained in a trial of Ad26.COV2.S vaccine versus placebo. The receptors were gathered from a person aged 18-65 years who received the Ad26.COV2.S COVID-19 vaccine or a placebo. Both conserved end residues are part of each CDR3. Fields, in order: CDR3 length, clone size, V gene, J gene, D gene, CDR3 protein, CDR3 DNA. D genes are given only for firm matches. Where a row states a size, it is once, few, many or the class of an expanded clone; other rows omit it.

>16|-|TRBV19|TRBJ1-2|-
CASSIVATYGFYGYTF
TGTGCCAGTAGTATAGTTGCGACCTACGGCTTCTATGGCTACACCTTC
>18|-|TRBV9|TRBJ1-1|TRBD1
CASSARTGAAQSNTEAFF
TGTGCCAGCAGCGCCCGGACAGGGGCGGCACAATCGAACACTGAAGCTTTCTTT
>16|few|TRBV3-1/TRBV3-2|TRBJ2-3|TRBD2
CASSLGGSTSSDTQYF
TGTGCCAGCAGCCTGGGCGGGAGTACCTCCTCAGATACGCAGTATTTT
>14|-|TRBV27|TRBJ1-6|-
CASSLARSNSPLHF
TGTGCCAGCAGTTTGGCTAGGTCTAATTCACCCCTCCACTTT
>14|-|TRBV5-1|TRBJ1-2|-
CASKGPSEDYGYTF
TGCGCCAGCAAGGGGCCTTCCGAGGACTATGGCTACACCTTC
>15|once|TRBV7-3|TRBJ2-1|-
CASSLTARTETGQFF
TGTGCCAGCAGCTTAACGGCCCGCACGGAGACTGGGCAGTTCTTC
>15|-|TRBV19|TRBJ2-1|-
CASRSPPGWDNEQFF
TGTGCCAGTAGGTCCCCTCCGGGTTGGGACAATGAGCAGTTCTTC
>16|-|TRBV5-4|TRBJ2-3|TRBD2
CASSRGGLAGEDTQYF
TGTGCCAGCAGCCGCGGAGGACTAGCGGGCGAGGATACGCAGTATTTT
>15|once|TRBV30|TRBJ1-4|-
CAWSRDRRQREKLFF
TGTGCCTGGAGTCGCGACAGGCGTCAGAGAGAAAAACTGTTTTTT
>14|-|TRBV19|TRBJ2-1|-
CASSIRGARDEQFF
TGTGCCAGTAGTATTCGGGGGGCGCGCGATGAGCAGTTCTTC
>15|once|TRBV5-6|TRBJ2-6|TRBD1
CASRQGGPGANVLTF
TGTGCCAGCAGACAGGGGGGCCCTGGGGCCAACGTCCTGACTTTC
>13|-|TRBV18|TRBJ2-7|TRBD2
CASSTRDYYEQYF
TGTGCCAGCTCAACCCGGGACTACTACGAGCAGTACTTC
>17|-|TRBV10-3|TRBJ2-1|TRBD2
CAISEKSGLAVNNEQFF
TGTGCCATCAGTGAGAAGTCAGGACTAGCGGTTAACAATGAGCAGTTCTTC
>14|-|TRBV14|TRBJ2-2|TRBD1
CASSQRGQAGELFF
TGTGCCAGCAGCCAAAGGGGACAGGCCGGGGAGCTGTTTTTT
>13|few|TRBV7-9|TRBJ1-3|-
CASSLVLVNTIYF
TGTGCCAGCAGCTTAGTACTGGTGAACACCATATATTTT
>15|-|TRBV6-5|TRBJ2-7|-
CASSIAPGLSYEQYF
TGTGCCAGCAGTATAGCCCCGGGACTCTCCTACGAGCAGTACTTC
>14|-|TRBV19|TRBJ1-5|-
CASSSWGIGQPQHF
TGTGCCAGTAGTTCGTGGGGTATCGGTCAGCCCCAGCATTTT
>15|-|TRBV28|TRBJ2-1|TRBD1
CASRRQGAGWNEQFF
TGTGCCAGCAGGCGACAGGGGGCTGGGTGGAATGAGCAGTTCTTC
>14|-|TRBV11-1|TRBJ2-1|-
CASSLGRWNDEQFF
TGTGCCAGCAGCTTAGGGCGGTGGAACGATGAGCAGTTCTTC
>14|-|TRBV9|TRBJ1-6|-
CASSVEGHNSPLHF
TGTGCCAGCAGCGTAGAGGGACATAATTCACCCCTCCACTTT
>13|-|TRBV5-4|TRBJ1-2|-
CASSPVGREGYTF
TGTGCCAGCAGCCCGGTGGGGCGGGAGGGCTACACCTTC
>15|-|TRBV7-3|TRBJ1-1|-
CASRVSGGSDTEAFF
TGTGCCAGCAGGGTCAGTGGGGGGAGTGACACTGAAGCTTTCTTT
>16|-|TRBV7-6|TRBJ2-3|-
CASSLGGGSRTDTQYF
TGTGCCAGCAGCTTAGGTGGTGGGAGTAGGACAGATACGCAGTATTTT
>16|-|TRBV18|TRBJ1-1|-
CASSPPSRRGDTEAFF
TGTGCCAGCTCACCACCAAGCAGGCGGGGAGACACTGAAGCTTTCTTT
>13|-|TRBV15|TRBJ2-7|-
CATSTIPAYEQYF
TGTGCCACCAGCACTATCCCCGCCTACGAGCAGTACTTC
>15|-|TRBV5-6|TRBJ2-7|-
CASSLGTGSGYEQYF
TGTGCCAGCAGCTTGGGAACCGGGAGCGGGTACGAGCAGTACTTC
>12|-|TRBV19|TRBJ2-1|-
CASSIRYNEQFF
TGTGCCAGTAGTATTAGGTACAATGAGCAGTTCTTC
>12|-|TRBV12-3/TRBV12-4|TRBJ2-7|-
CASSYTGLEQYF
TGTGCCAGCAGTTATACAGGTCTCGAGCAGTACTTC
>13|-|TRBV12-3/TRBV12-4|TRBJ1-5|-
CASSLGSNQPQHF
TGTGCCAGCAGTTTGGGCAGTAATCAGCCCCAGCATTTT
>12|-|TRBV30|TRBJ1-2|-
CAWSKENYGYTF
TGTGCCTGGAGTAAGGAGAATTATGGCTACACCTTC
>15|-|TRBV9|TRBJ1-1|-
CASSPTDSTNTEAFF
TGTGCCAGCAGCCCCACTGACAGTACGAACACTGAAGCTTTCTTT
>13|-|TRBV9|TRBJ1-2|-
CASSPSGNYGYTF
TGTGCCAGCAGCCCCTCTGGGAACTATGGCTACACCTTC
>16|-|TRBV7-2|TRBJ1-5|-
CASSLAPRGGLSPQHF
TGTGCCAGCAGCTTAGCGCCGCGAGGGGGACTTAGTCCCCAGCATTTT
>13|once|TRBV7-2|TRBJ2-3|-
CASSLYTTDTQYF
TGTGCCAGCAGCTTGTACACCACAGATACGCAGTATTTT
>11|-|TRBV28|TRBJ2-1|TRBD1
CASSIGQGEFF
TGTGCCAGCAGCATAGGACAGGGGGAGTTCTTC
>11|-|TRBV9|TRBJ2-1|-
CASSTGDEQFF
TGTGCCAGCAGCACGGGGGATGAGCAGTTCTTC
>18|-|TRBV2|TRBJ1-5|-
CASSSPPGHGGSNQPQHF
TGTGCCAGCAGCTCCCCCCCGGGACACGGTGGGAGCAATCAGCCCCAGCATTTT
>13|-|TRBV27|TRBJ2-7|-
CASSLSGPYEQYF
TGTGCCAGCAGTTTATCAGGACCCTACGAGCAGTACTTC
>16|-|TRBV27|TRBJ2-1|-
CASRQSPGVHPNEQFF
TGTGCCAGCAGACAATCGCCAGGGGTCCATCCCAATGAGCAGTTCTTC
>13|-|TRBV27|TRBJ2-1|-
CASSAARVNEQFF
TGTGCCAGCAGCGCGGCCAGGGTCAATGAGCAGTTCTTC
>15|-|TRBV30|TRBJ2-2|TRBD1
CAWIGQGQNTGELFF
TGTGCCTGGATAGGACAGGGTCAGAACACCGGGGAGCTGTTTTTT
>14|once|TRBV7-2|TRBJ2-3|-
CASSLQSGADTQYF
TGTGCCAGCAGCTTACAGAGCGGTGCAGATACGCAGTATTTT
>14|-|TRBV4-1|TRBJ1-1|-
CASSPGTLNTEAFF
TGCGCCAGCAGCCCAGGGACACTCAACACTGAAGCTTTCTTT
>12|-|TRBV7-2|TRBJ2-1|-
CASSLALREQFF
TGTGCCAGCAGCTTAGCGTTGAGGGAGCAGTTCTTC
>14|once|TRBV6-6|TRBJ2-1|TRBD1
CASSRTGVNNEQFF
TGTGCCAGCAGTCGGACAGGGGTCAACAATGAGCAGTTCTTC
>19|-|TRBV28|TRBJ1-2|-
CASSSRFDLQALPAYGYTF
TGTGCCAGCAGTTCCCGGTTCGACTTACAAGCCCTCCCTGCCTATGGCTACACCTTC
>16|-|TRBV19|TRBJ2-1|TRBD2
CASSPLITSGSYEQFF
TGTGCCAGTAGCCCACTCATAACTAGCGGGAGCTATGAGCAGTTCTTC
>13|once|TRBV7-9|TRBJ1-1|-
CASGELTNTEAFF
TGTGCCAGCGGCGAACTAACGAACACTGAAGCTTTCTTT
>15|-|TRBV6-5|TRBJ2-7|-
CASSYEGGASYEQYF
TGTGCCAGCAGTTACGAAGGCGGAGCCTCCTACGAGCAGTACTTC
>14|-|TRBV18|TRBJ2-3|TRBD1
CASPIQGVADTQYF
TGTGCCAGCCCTATCCAGGGGGTCGCAGATACGCAGTATTTT
>18|-|TRBV28|TRBJ2-7|-
CASSFSHYSRGSSYEQYF
TGTGCCAGCAGTTTCTCCCATTACTCGCGCGGGTCCTCCTACGAGCAGTACTTC
>17|-|TRBV5-1|TRBJ1-4|-
CASSLDPGSPTNEKLFF
TGCGCCAGCAGCTTGGATCCAGGGTCCCCAACTAATGAAAAACTGTTTTTT
>17|-|TRBV9|TRBJ2-2|TRBD2
CASSVVVLAGDTGELFF
TGTGCCAGCAGCGTAGTAGTCTTAGCGGGAGACACCGGGGAGCTGTTTTTT